The following is a T cell receptor (beta chain) sequence with its context. The antigen is unknown. A single record per CDR3 protein comes from TCRdb applying MiXCR to the multiplex PCR reads. The sample has tens of thousands of distinct CDR3 sequences; 45% to 60% are singletons. Trimming pared 5 bases from V and 8 bases from J, leaving 9 bases between. Germline V gives CDR1 SEHNR, CDR2 FQNEAQ (reference sequence). This CDR3 comprises 12 residues. The record originates from a study of breast tumors, draining lymph nodes, adjacent tissues. Overall study results and limits: Data fit most tumor T cells coming from lymph node, expanding in tumor.

The origin of this receptor is a female donor with breast cancer. Some clones in this sample may be carry-over from other donors' samples. The sample comprised breast tumor tissue. The V call is TRBV7-9, the J call TRBJ2-2; D gene uncertain. CDR3 protein: CASSPSTGELFF. Here the CDR3 DNA reads TGTGCCAGCAGCCCCTCGACAGGGGAGCTGTTTTTT.